The rows below give T cell receptor beta chains drawn from one sample of a study of T cell responses to AZD1222 COVID-19 vaccine. Measured with immunoSEQ multiplex PCR; TCRdb has only the in-frame clones, and not every one. The sample yields 150,000 to 200,000 clones, around 91% seen once. The source was peripheral blood, collected 28 days after the second AZD1222 dose. The receptors derive from an adult who received the AZD1222 COVID-19 vaccine. Both conserved end residues are part of each CDR3. The D gene is left open where the match is weak. Clone size is shown for a subset of rows, as once, few, many or a class of expanded clone.

V gene: TRBV6-5; D gene: TRBD1; clone size: once; J gene: TRBJ2-7; CDR3 length: 16; CDR3 DNA: TGTGCCAGCAGTTACCCTAGGACAGGGGGCCCCTACGAGCAGTACTTC; CDR3 protein: CASSYPRTGGPYEQYF
V gene: TRBV7-3; D gene: TRBD1; clone size: .; J gene: TRBJ2-4; CDR3 length: 13; CDR3 DNA: TGTGCCAGCAGCCCGGGGGGACAGGGCGTCCAGTACTTC; CDR3 protein: CASSPGGQGVQYF
V gene: TRBV7-9; D gene: TRBD1; clone size: .; J gene: TRBJ1-4; CDR3 length: 15; CDR3 DNA: TGTGCCAGCAGCCAACGACAGGGGCTTTCTGAAAAACTGTTTTTT; CDR3 protein: CASSQRQGLSEKLFF
V gene: TRBV3-1/TRBV3-2; D gene: TRBD1; clone size: .; J gene: TRBJ2-2; CDR3 length: 15; CDR3 DNA: TGTGCCAGCAGCCAACTCGACAGGGAGTCCGGGGAGCTGTTTTTT; CDR3 protein: CASSQLDRESGELFF
V gene: TRBV12-3/TRBV12-4; D gene: .; clone size: once; J gene: TRBJ1-2; CDR3 length: 13; CDR3 DNA: TGTGCCAGCAGTTCCCCAGGATCCTATGGCTACACCTTC; CDR3 protein: CASSSPGSYGYTF
V gene: TRBV4-2; D gene: .; clone size: .; J gene: TRBJ2-2; CDR3 length: 16; CDR3 DNA: TGTGCCAGCAGCCAAGAAGGGAGGAGTTTTTCCGGGGAGCTGTTTTTT; CDR3 protein: CASSQEGRSFSGELFF
V gene: TRBV18; D gene: .; clone size: .; J gene: TRBJ1-4; CDR3 length: 15; CDR3 DNA: TGTGCCAGCTCACCTGATACAACAGCCAATGAAAAACTGTTTTTT; CDR3 protein: CASSPDTTANEKLFF
V gene: TRBV19; D gene: TRBD1; clone size: .; J gene: TRBJ1-5; CDR3 length: 14; CDR3 DNA: TGTGCCAGTAGTGCAGGGACAGGGGGTCAGCCCCAGCATTTT; CDR3 protein: CASSAGTGGQPQHF
V gene: TRBV27; D gene: .; clone size: .; J gene: TRBJ2-3; CDR3 length: 16; CDR3 DNA: TGTGCCAGCAGTTTAGGGCCCACCCCTAGCACAGATACGCAGTATTTT; CDR3 protein: CASSLGPTPSTDTQYF
V gene: TRBV5-4; D gene: .; clone size: .; J gene: TRBJ2-2; CDR3 length: 13; CDR3 DNA: TGTGCCAGCAGCTTAGGGTGGGCCGGGGAGCTGTTTTTT; CDR3 protein: CASSLGWAGELFF
V gene: TRBV5-1; D gene: .; clone size: .; J gene: TRBJ2-7; CDR3 length: 13; CDR3 DNA: TGCGCCAGCAGCTCGCTCGGATCCTACGAGCAGTACTTC; CDR3 protein: CASSSLGSYEQYF
V gene: TRBV10-3; D gene: TRBD2; clone size: .; J gene: TRBJ2-2; CDR3 length: 16; CDR3 DNA: TGTGCCATCAGTGAGCGGGGGGGCACGGACACCGGGGAGCTGTTTTTT; CDR3 protein: CAISERGGTDTGELFF
V gene: TRBV10-3; D gene: .; clone size: .; J gene: TRBJ1-2; CDR3 length: 11; CDR3 DNA: TGTGCCATCAGGGGGGATTATGGCTACACCTTC; CDR3 protein: CAIRGDYGYTF
V gene: TRBV6-6; D gene: .; clone size: .; J gene: TRBJ1-3; CDR3 length: 16; CDR3 DNA: TGTGCCAGCAGTCCCTTAGGTTTGGGAGTCGGAAACACCATATATTTT; CDR3 protein: CASSPLGLGVGNTIYF
V gene: TRBV28; D gene: TRBD1; clone size: .; J gene: TRBJ1-6; CDR3 length: 14; CDR3 DNA: TGTGCCAGCCGTCCCGGGACAGATAATTCACCCCTCCACTTT; CDR3 protein: CASRPGTDNSPLHF
V gene: TRBV28; D gene: .; clone size: .; J gene: TRBJ1-2; CDR3 length: 13; CDR3 DNA: TGTGCCAGCAGCCAAGAAGCTTCGAGGGGCTACACCTTC; CDR3 protein: CASSQEASRGYTF
V gene: TRBV7-2; D gene: TRBD1; clone size: .; J gene: TRBJ2-3; CDR3 length: 14; CDR3 DNA: TGTGCCAGCAGCTTAGGACAGGGTATAGATACGCAGTATTTT; CDR3 protein: CASSLGQGIDTQYF
V gene: TRBV6-5; D gene: TRBD1; clone size: .; J gene: TRBJ2-1; CDR3 length: 13; CDR3 DNA: TGTGCCAGCAGTTACTCGGGACAGAATGAGCAGTTCTTC; CDR3 protein: CASSYSGQNEQFF
V gene: TRBV5-4; D gene: .; clone size: .; J gene: TRBJ2-3; CDR3 length: 11; CDR3 DNA: TGTGCCAGCAGTTACACAGATACGCAGTATTTT; CDR3 protein: CASSYTDTQYF
V gene: TRBV18; D gene: .; clone size: .; J gene: TRBJ1-3; CDR3 length: 14; CDR3 DNA: TGTGCCAGCTCTCGGGACGGGTTTGGAAACACCATATATTTT; CDR3 protein: CASSRDGFGNTIYF
V gene: TRBV7-2; D gene: .; clone size: .; J gene: TRBJ1-4; CDR3 length: 16; CDR3 DNA: TGTGCCAGCAGCCAATCCCCCCAGGCAACTAATGAAAAACTGTTTTTT; CDR3 protein: CASSQSPQATNEKLFF
V gene: TRBV7-9; D gene: TRBD1; clone size: .; J gene: TRBJ2-5; CDR3 length: 16; CDR3 DNA: TGTGCCAGCAGCTTAACATTCGGACAGGGGAAAGAGACCCAGTACTTC; CDR3 protein: CASSLTFGQGKETQYF
V gene: TRBV28; D gene: .; clone size: .; J gene: TRBJ2-5; CDR3 length: 15; CDR3 DNA: TGTGCCAGCAGTGTCCTGGCTGCGGCCCAAGAGACCCAGTACTTC; CDR3 protein: CASSVLAAAQETQYF
V gene: TRBV6-5; D gene: TRBD2; clone size: .; J gene: TRBJ2-5; CDR3 length: 14; CDR3 DNA: TGTGCCAGCACCTACGGGACTAGCGGAGAGACCCAGTACTTC; CDR3 protein: CASTYGTSGETQYF
V gene: TRBV9; D gene: .; clone size: .; J gene: TRBJ2-4; CDR3 length: 15; CDR3 DNA: TGTGCCAGCAGCGCAAGGGGCGAGCCGGGGAACATTCAGTACTTC; CDR3 protein: CASSARGEPGNIQYF
V gene: TRBV3-1/TRBV3-2; D gene: .; clone size: .; J gene: TRBJ1-1; CDR3 length: 13; CDR3 DNA: TGTGCCAGCAGCCAAGAGGCAGGGACTGAAGCTTTCTTT; CDR3 protein: CASSQEAGTEAFF
V gene: TRBV9; D gene: TRBD1; clone size: once; J gene: TRBJ1-3; CDR3 length: 18; CDR3 DNA: TGTGCCAGCAGTAAAATTCCCGGGACAGGGGCGGATGGAAACACCATATATTTT; CDR3 protein: CASSKIPGTGADGNTIYF
V gene: TRBV19; D gene: .; clone size: .; J gene: TRBJ1-1; CDR3 length: 13; CDR3 DNA: TGTGCCAGTAATCCCGGGATGAACACTGAAGCTTTCTTT; CDR3 protein: CASNPGMNTEAFF
V gene: TRBV6-5; D gene: TRBD1; clone size: .; J gene: TRBJ1-4; CDR3 length: 13; CDR3 DNA: TGTGCCAGCAGTTGGACAGGGAATGAAAAACTGTTTTTT; CDR3 protein: CASSWTGNEKLFF
V gene: TRBV9; D gene: .; clone size: .; J gene: TRBJ1-6; CDR3 length: 14; CDR3 DNA: TGTGCCAGCAGCGTGCCAGGCCTCAATTCACCCCTCCACTTT; CDR3 protein: CASSVPGLNSPLHF
V gene: TRBV19; D gene: .; clone size: .; J gene: TRBJ2-3; CDR3 length: 14; CDR3 DNA: TGTGCCAGCAAACCCCGGGAACTCACAGATACGCAGTATTTT; CDR3 protein: CASKPRELTDTQYF
V gene: TRBV5-1; D gene: TRBD1; clone size: .; J gene: TRBJ2-7; CDR3 length: 16; CDR3 DNA: TGCGCCAGCAGCTTTCGACAGGGAAAAACTTACTACGAGCAGTACTTC; CDR3 protein: CASSFRQGKTYYEQYF
V gene: TRBV5-4; D gene: TRBD2; clone size: .; J gene: TRBJ2-2; CDR3 length: 16; CDR3 DNA: TGTGCCAGCAGTCTCCGAAGCGGGATGGGCACCGGGGAGCTGTTTTTT; CDR3 protein: CASSLRSGMGTGELFF
V gene: TRBV9; D gene: TRBD2; clone size: .; J gene: TRBJ2-2; CDR3 length: 16; CDR3 DNA: TGTGCCAGCAGCGTAGGGCTAGCGGGAGCAACCGGGGAGCTGTTTTTT; CDR3 protein: CASSVGLAGATGELFF
V gene: TRBV9; D gene: TRBD2; clone size: .; J gene: TRBJ2-1; CDR3 length: 15; CDR3 DNA: TGTGCCAGCAGCGAGACTAGCGGGAGGGACAATGAGCAGTTCTTC; CDR3 protein: CASSETSGRDNEQFF
V gene: TRBV30; D gene: TRBD2; clone size: .; J gene: TRBJ2-3; CDR3 length: 13; CDR3 DNA: TGTGCCTGGAGTAGGGAGGGAGGAGATACGCAGTATTTT; CDR3 protein: CAWSREGGDTQYF
V gene: TRBV30; D gene: .; clone size: .; J gene: TRBJ1-5; CDR3 length: 16; CDR3 DNA: TGTGCCTGGAGTGTAACAGGGAGGGTAAGCAATCAGCCCCAGCATTTT; CDR3 protein: CAWSVTGRVSNQPQHF
V gene: TRBV3-1/TRBV3-2; D gene: .; clone size: .; J gene: TRBJ2-1; CDR3 length: 15; CDR3 DNA: TGTGCCAGCAGCCAAGCCGGCGGTCCGTACAATGAGCAGTTCTTC; CDR3 protein: CASSQAGGPYNEQFF
V gene: TRBV3-1/TRBV3-2; D gene: .; clone size: .; J gene: TRBJ1-4; CDR3 length: 17; CDR3 DNA: TGTGCCAGCAGCCAAACCGCCGAGAGGGCAGGAGGAGAAAAACTGTTTTTT; CDR3 protein: CASSQTAERAGGEKLFF
V gene: TRBV18; D gene: .; clone size: .; J gene: TRBJ2-2; CDR3 length: 13; CDR3 DNA: TGTGCCAGCTCACCACTTTCCACCGGGGAGCTGTTTTTT; CDR3 protein: CASSPLSTGELFF
V gene: TRBV28; D gene: .; clone size: .; J gene: TRBJ2-7; CDR3 length: 14; CDR3 DNA: TGTGCCAGCAAGTTTATTGTCGTCTCGGGCGAGCAGTACTTC; CDR3 protein: CASKFIVVSGEQYF
V gene: TRBV30; D gene: TRBD2; clone size: .; J gene: TRBJ2-5; CDR3 length: 13; CDR3 DNA: TGTGCCTGGGGACTAGCGGGATCTGGGCCCCAGTACTTC; CDR3 protein: CAWGLAGSGPQYF
V gene: TRBV12-5; D gene: TRBD1; clone size: once; J gene: TRBJ1-2; CDR3 length: 12; CDR3 DNA: TGTGCTAGTGGGGGGACAGGCGGAGGCTACACCTTC; CDR3 protein: CASGGTGGGYTF
V gene: TRBV19; D gene: .; clone size: once; J gene: TRBJ1-2; CDR3 length: 14; CDR3 DNA: TGTGCCAGTCGACGACGGGCGGTCAACTATGGCTACACCTTC; CDR3 protein: CASRRRAVNYGYTF
V gene: TRBV11-2; D gene: .; clone size: .; J gene: TRBJ2-3; CDR3 length: 16; CDR3 DNA: TGTGCCAGCAGCCCCGGTCAGGCTGATGGCACAGATACGCAGTATTTT; CDR3 protein: CASSPGQADGTDTQYF
V gene: TRBV19; D gene: TRBD1; clone size: .; J gene: TRBJ1-1; CDR3 length: 16; CDR3 DNA: TGTGCCAGTAGTCCGCGACAGGGGATCATGAACACTGAAGCTTTCTTT; CDR3 protein: CASSPRQGIMNTEAFF
V gene: TRBV6-2/TRBV6-3; D gene: .; clone size: .; J gene: TRBJ1-4; CDR3 length: 13; CDR3 DNA: TGTGCCAGCAGTTCGACAGAAAATGAAAAACTGTTTTTT; CDR3 protein: CASSSTENEKLFF
V gene: TRBV7-9; D gene: .; clone size: .; J gene: TRBJ2-3; CDR3 length: 15; CDR3 DNA: TGTGCCAGCAGCTTTCCGGGGGCGAATGGCGATACGCAGTATTTT; CDR3 protein: CASSFPGANGDTQYF
V gene: TRBV5-1; D gene: .; clone size: .; J gene: TRBJ2-5; CDR3 length: 15; CDR3 DNA: TGCGCCAGCAGCTTAGCGTCGACAGTTTGGGAGACCCAGTACTTC; CDR3 protein: CASSLASTVWETQYF
V gene: TRBV28; D gene: .; clone size: .; J gene: TRBJ1-1; CDR3 length: 12; CDR3 DNA: TGTGCCAGCAGTTTGGTAGGTACTGAAGCTTTCTTT; CDR3 protein: CASSLVGTEAFF
V gene: TRBV11-2; D gene: TRBD2; clone size: once; J gene: TRBJ2-7; CDR3 length: 14; CDR3 DNA: TGTGCCAGCAGCCCCACCGGGGGGAGCTACGAGCAGTACTTC; CDR3 protein: CASSPTGGSYEQYF
V gene: TRBV10-3; D gene: TRBD1; clone size: .; J gene: TRBJ1-5; CDR3 length: 15; CDR3 DNA: TGTGCCATCAGTGTAGGACAGGGGAGCAATCAGCCCCAGCATTTT; CDR3 protein: CAISVGQGSNQPQHF
V gene: TRBV30; D gene: TRBD1; clone size: once; J gene: TRBJ1-5; CDR3 length: 14; CDR3 DNA: TGTGCCTGGAGTGTACAGGGGGGCAATCAGCCCCAGCATTTT; CDR3 protein: CAWSVQGGNQPQHF